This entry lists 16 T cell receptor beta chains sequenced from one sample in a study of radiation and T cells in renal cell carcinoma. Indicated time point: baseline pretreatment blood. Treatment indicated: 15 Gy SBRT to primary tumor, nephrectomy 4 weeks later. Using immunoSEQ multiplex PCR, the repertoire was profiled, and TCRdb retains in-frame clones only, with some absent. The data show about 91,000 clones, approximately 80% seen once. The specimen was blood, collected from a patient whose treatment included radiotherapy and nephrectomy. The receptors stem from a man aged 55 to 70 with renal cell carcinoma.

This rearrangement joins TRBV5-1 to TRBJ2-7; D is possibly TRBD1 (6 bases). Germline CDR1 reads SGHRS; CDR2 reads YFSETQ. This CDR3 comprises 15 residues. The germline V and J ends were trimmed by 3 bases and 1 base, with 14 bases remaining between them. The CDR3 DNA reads TGCGCCAGCAGCTCTACCGAACAGGGTTCCTACGAGCAGTACTTC. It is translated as CASSSTEQGSYEQYF.

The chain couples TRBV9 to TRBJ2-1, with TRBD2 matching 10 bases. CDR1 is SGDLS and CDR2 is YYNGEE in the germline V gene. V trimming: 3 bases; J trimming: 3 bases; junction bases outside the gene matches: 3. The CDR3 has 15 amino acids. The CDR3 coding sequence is TGTGCCAGCAGCGCCTCTAGCGGGAGCTACAATGAGCAGTTCTTC. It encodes CASSASSGSYNEQFF.

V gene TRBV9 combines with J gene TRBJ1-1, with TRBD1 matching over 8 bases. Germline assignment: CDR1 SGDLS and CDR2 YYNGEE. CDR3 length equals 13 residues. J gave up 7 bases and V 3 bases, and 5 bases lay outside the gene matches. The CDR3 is CASSARDRNEAFF. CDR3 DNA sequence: TGTGCCAGCAGCGCCCGGGACAGGAATGAAGCTTTCTTT.

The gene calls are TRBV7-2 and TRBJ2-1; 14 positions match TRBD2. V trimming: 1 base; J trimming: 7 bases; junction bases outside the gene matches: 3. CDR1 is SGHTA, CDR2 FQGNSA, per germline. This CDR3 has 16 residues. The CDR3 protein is CASSLVRTSGGNEQFF. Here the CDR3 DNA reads TGTGCCAGCAGCTTAGTACGGACTAGCGGGGGGAATGAGCAGTTCTTC. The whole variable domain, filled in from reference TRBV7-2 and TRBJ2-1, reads GAGVSQSPSNKVTEKGKDVELRCDPISGHTALYWYRQSLGQGLEFLIYFQGNSAPDKSGLPSDRFSAERTGGSVSTLTIQRTQQEDSAVYLCASSLVRTSGGNEQFFGPGTRLTVL.

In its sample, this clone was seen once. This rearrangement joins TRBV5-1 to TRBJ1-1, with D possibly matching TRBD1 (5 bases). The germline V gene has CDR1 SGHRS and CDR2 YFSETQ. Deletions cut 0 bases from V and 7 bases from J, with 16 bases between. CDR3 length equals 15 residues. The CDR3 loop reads CASSLEGGGVGEAFF. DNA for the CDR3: TGCGCCAGCAGCTTGGAGGGAGGAGGGGTGGGTGAAGCTTTCTTT.

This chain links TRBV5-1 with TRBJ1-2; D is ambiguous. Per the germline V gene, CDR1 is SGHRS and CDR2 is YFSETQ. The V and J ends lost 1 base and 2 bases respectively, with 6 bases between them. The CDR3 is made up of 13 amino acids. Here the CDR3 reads CASSLSLNYGYTF. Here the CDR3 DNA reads TGCGCCAGCAGCTTGAGCCTGAACTATGGCTACACCTTC.

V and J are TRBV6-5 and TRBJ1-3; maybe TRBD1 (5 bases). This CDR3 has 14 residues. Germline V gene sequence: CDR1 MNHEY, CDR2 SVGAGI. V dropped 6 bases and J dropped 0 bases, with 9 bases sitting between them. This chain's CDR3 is CASRSGLSGNTIYF. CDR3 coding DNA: TGTGCCAGCAGGTCGGGACTCTCTGGAAACACCATATATTTT.

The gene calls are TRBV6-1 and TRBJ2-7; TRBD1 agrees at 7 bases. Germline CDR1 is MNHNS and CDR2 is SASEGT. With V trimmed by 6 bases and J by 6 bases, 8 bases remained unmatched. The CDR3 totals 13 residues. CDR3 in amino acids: CASSSRRDSEQYF. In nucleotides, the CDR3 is TGTGCCAGCAGCAGCAGACGGGACAGCGAGCAGTACTTC.

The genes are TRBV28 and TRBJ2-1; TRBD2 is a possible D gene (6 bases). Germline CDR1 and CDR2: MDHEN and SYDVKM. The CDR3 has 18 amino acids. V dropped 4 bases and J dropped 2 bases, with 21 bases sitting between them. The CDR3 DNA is TGTGCCAGCAGTTCCAATATTATCGGGAGATCGACCTACAATGAGCAGTTCTTC. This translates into CASSSNIIGRSTYNEQFF.

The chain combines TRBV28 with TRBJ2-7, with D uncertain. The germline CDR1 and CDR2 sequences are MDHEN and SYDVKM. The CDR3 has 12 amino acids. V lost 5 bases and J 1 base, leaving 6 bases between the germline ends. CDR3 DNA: TGTGCCAGCAGTAGGCTTTCCTACGAGCAGTACTTC. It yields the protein CASSRLSYEQYF.

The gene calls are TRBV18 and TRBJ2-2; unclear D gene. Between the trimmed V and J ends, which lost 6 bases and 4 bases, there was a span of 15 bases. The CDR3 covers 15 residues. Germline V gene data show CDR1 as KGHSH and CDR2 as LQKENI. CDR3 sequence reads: CASSASSRGTGELFF. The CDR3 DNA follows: TGTGCCAGCTCCGCCTCATCGCGCGGCACCGGGGAGCTGTTTTTT.

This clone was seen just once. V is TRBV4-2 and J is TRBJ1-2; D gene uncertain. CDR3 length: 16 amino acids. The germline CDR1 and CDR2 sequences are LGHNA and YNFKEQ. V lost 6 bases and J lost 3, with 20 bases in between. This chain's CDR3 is CASSDARGDHDYGYTF. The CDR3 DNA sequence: TGTGCCAGCAGTGACGCTCGAGGAGACCACGACTATGGCTACACCTTC.

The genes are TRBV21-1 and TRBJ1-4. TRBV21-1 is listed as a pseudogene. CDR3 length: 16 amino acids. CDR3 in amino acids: CASSKETGPVHRKLFF. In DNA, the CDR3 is TGTGCCAGCAGCAAAGAGACGGGACCAGTGCATCGAAAACTGTTTTTT.

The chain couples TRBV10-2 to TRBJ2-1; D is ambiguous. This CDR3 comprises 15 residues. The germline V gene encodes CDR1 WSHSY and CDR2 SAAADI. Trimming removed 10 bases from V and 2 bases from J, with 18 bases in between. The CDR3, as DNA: TGCGCCACAACCCGCCCTCCGACACCCTACAATGAGCAGTTCTTC. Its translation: CATTRPPTPYNEQFF.

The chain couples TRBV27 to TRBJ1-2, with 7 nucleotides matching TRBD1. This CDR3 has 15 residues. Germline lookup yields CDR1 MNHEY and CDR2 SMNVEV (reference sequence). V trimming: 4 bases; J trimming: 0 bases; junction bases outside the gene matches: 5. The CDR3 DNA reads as TGTGCCAGCAGTTCGTGGACAGGAGCTAACTATGGCTACACCTTC. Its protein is CASSSWTGANYGYTF.

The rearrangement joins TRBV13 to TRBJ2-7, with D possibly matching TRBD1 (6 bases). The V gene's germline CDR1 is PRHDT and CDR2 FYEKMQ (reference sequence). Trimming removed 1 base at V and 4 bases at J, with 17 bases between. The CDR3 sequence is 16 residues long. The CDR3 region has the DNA TGTGCCAGCAGCTTAGTGGGGGCCCGCACACCTTACGAGCAGTACTTC. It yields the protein CASSLVGARTPYEQYF.